This T cell receptor beta chain was recovered during a study of control samples from healthy donors and cancer patients. Profiling relied on immunoSEQ multiplex PCR, and the TCRdb table lists in-frame clones only, not all of them. The profile shows 150,000 to 200,000 clones, 90% of them singletons. The CDR3 is 15 amino acids. Germline CDR1 is LGHNA and CDR2 is YSLEER. The V and J ends lost 3 bases and 6 bases respectively, with 16 bases between them. V gene TRBV4-3 combines with J gene TRBJ2-3; tentative D call: TRBD1 (6 bases). This clonotype originated in a woman between 50 and 59 years old in good health. Sequences were obtained from blood. CDR3 region: CASSHLSGQQDTQYF. CDR3 coding DNA: TGCGCCAGCAGCCACCTTTCCGGACAGCAGGATACGCAGTATTTT.